Each of the 17 T cell receptor beta chains below was sequenced from the same sample in a study of T cells expressing NK-cell markers. TCRdb re-called the 5' RACE reads and catalogs CDR3 proteins one per entry, DNA excluded. The sample totals about 150,000 distinct CDR3 sequences. Sequencing was performed on blood T cells: a sorted CD56 or NKG2C T cell subset, CD4+ or CD8+ T cells, or bulk PBMC T cells (not recorded which). The receptor source for this set is a woman in her forties or fifties in good health.

The genes are TRBV20-1 and TRBJ2-7; checking the TCRdb D call of TRBD1 is not possible without DNA. Germline V gives CDR1 DFQATT, CDR2 SNEGSKA (reference sequence). CDR3 length equals 12 residues. CDR3 loop: CSARELAGTQYF.

The chain employs TRBV6-6 and TRBJ2-3. The CDR3 is made up of 15 amino acids. Germline V gene sequence: CDR1 MNHNY, CDR2 SVGAGI (reference sequence). This CDR3 is CASSYSTRLSDTQYF.

The chain uses TRBV7-9 and TRBJ1-1; TCRdb designates TRBD1, a call that cannot be tested without DNA. CDR1 is SEHNR and CDR2 is FQNEAQ in the germline V gene (reference sequence). This CDR3 is built from 14 residues. The CDR3 loop is CASSGGTGNTEAFF.

The V call is TRBV14, the J call TRBJ2-5; absent DNA, TCRdb's TRBD2 call cannot be checked. Germline CDR1 reads SGHDN; CDR2 reads FVKESK. The CDR3 is made up of 17 amino acids. CDR3 sequence reads: CASSQGVVAGDQETQYF.

The gene calls are TRBV6-5 and TRBJ1-5; with no DNA, the TCRdb D assignment of TRBD1 cannot be verified. From germline, CDR1 is MNHEY and CDR2 SVGAGI. The CDR3 runs to 16 residues. CDR3 amino acids: CASSYSMNRADQPQHF.

The chain has TRBV27 and TRBJ2-1. The length of the CDR3 is 13 residues. Germline V lookup: CDR1 MNHEY, CDR2 SMNVEV (reference sequence). The CDR3 loop is CASSIIEYNEQFF.

The rearrangement links TRBV29-1 to TRBJ1-1; the D call of TRBD1 rests on TCRdb alone, since no DNA is present to check it. CDR1 is SQVTM, CDR2 ANQGSEA, per germline. CDR3 length: 12 residues. The CDR3 here is CSVDQGNTEAFF.

The genes are TRBV6-6 and TRBJ2-1; TCRdb designates TRBD2, a call that cannot be tested without DNA. The germline CDR1 and CDR2 sequences are MNHNY and SVGAGI (reference sequence). CDR3 length equals 15 residues. Here the CDR3 reads CASSPRESTYNEQFF.

This chain uses TRBV10-3 with TRBJ2-3. The CDR3 consists of 13 residues. Germline CDR1 reads ENHRY; CDR2 reads SYGVKD. CDR3 loop: CAISVTGTDTQYF.

The chain recombines TRBV7-9 with TRBJ1-1; there is no DNA to check the TCRdb D call of TRBD1. Germline V gene sequence: CDR1 SEHNR, CDR2 FQNEAQ (reference sequence). This CDR3 is 15 amino acids long. The CDR3 is CASSQPGFTGQEAFF.

The rearrangement uses TRBV5-1 and TRBJ2-3; no DNA is available, so the TRBD1 call from TCRdb remains unchecked. In germline, CDR1 is SGHRS, CDR2 YFSETQ. This CDR3 comprises 15 residues. CDR3 sequence: CASSLRGGLTDTQYF.

The V and J genes are TRBV2 and TRBJ2-1. The CDR3 runs 11 residues. Germline-derived CDR1 and CDR2 are SNHLY and FYNNEI. CDR3 sequence reads: CASSSWGEQFF.

The chain links TRBV18 to TRBJ2-4. The CDR3 extends over 14 amino acids. Germline assignment: CDR1 KGHSH and CDR2 LQKENI. The CDR3: CASSPPGELGIQYF.

V usage is TRBV24-1 and J usage is TRBJ2-1; TCRdb proposes TRBD1, but this gene call is untestable without DNA. CDR3 size: 12 residues. Germline V gene lookup returns CDR1 KGHDR and CDR2 SFDVKD. The CDR3 sequence is CATSASGFPQFF.

The chain has TRBV6-2 or TRBV6-3 and TRBJ2-1. Germline loops: CDR1 MNHEY, CDR2 SVGEGT. This CDR3 spans 15 amino acids. The CDR3 protein is CASSYSDGSYNEQFF.

The chain couples TRBV7-2 to TRBJ2-3; TCRdb's D gene call, TRBD2, goes unchecked for lack of DNA. Per germline, CDR1 SGHTA and CDR2 FQGNSA. The CDR3 extends over 15 amino acids. The chain's CDR3 is CASSLGLAGMDTQYF.

The genes are TRBV5-5 and TRBJ2-3; TCRdb selects TRBD2, and the lack of DNA leaves this call unchecked. The CDR3 runs to 16 residues. Germline CDR1 SGHKS, CDR2 YYEKEE (reference sequence). Here the CDR3 reads CASSPGLAGPTDTQYF.